The next 12 T cell receptor beta chains were all read from a single sample in a study of Ad26.COV2.S vaccination and SARS-CoV-2 variants (dated by TCRdb to 2020 to 2023). Libraries were constructed by the immunoSEQ multiplex PCR assay. This immuneACCESS table, as held by TCRdb, lists in-frame sequences with V and J called but not all clones. Of the missing ones, under half trace to an unresolved V gene in checked studies; the others have no known cause. In this sample the table shows some 340,000 clones, 86% of which occur a single time. The ten largest clones add up to 1.9% of the sample. The label giving this sample's treatment or condition can be read as: approximately 18 received Ad26.COV2.S at low or high dose, single or two shots; 5 received placebo; per-sample allocation not given. Repertoires of vaccine and placebo recipients were sequenced from samples taken on day 63 after the first injection.

The sequenced sample was peripheral blood, obtained in a trial of Ad26.COV2.S vaccine versus placebo. The source of these receptors is a person aged 18-65 years who received the Ad26.COV2.S COVID-19 vaccine or a placebo.

V usage is TRBV6-5 and J usage is TRBJ2-2; D might be TRBD2 (7 bases). The V gene's germline CDR1 is MNHEY and CDR2 SVGAGI. The CDR3 runs to 16 residues. Trimming left V 0 bases short and J 4 bases short, with 12 bases between. Written as DNA, the CDR3 is TGTGCCAGCAGTTACTCGAAGGGGGGGGTCACCGGGGAGCTGTTTTTT. As protein: CASSYSKGGVTGELFF.

V is TRBV5-6 and J is TRBJ1-4; D is perhaps TRBD1 (6 bases). Per germline, CDR1 SGHDT and CDR2 YYEEEE. Trimming took 4 bases from V and 7 from J, leaving 17 bases between them. The CDR3 contains 15 residues. In nucleotides, the CDR3 is TGTGCCAGCAGCACCCGCGGGGGGGGCGTTGAAAAACTGTTTTTT. This codes for CASSTRGGGVEKLFF.

The V gene is TRBV10-3, the J gene TRBJ1-2; D uncertain. Trimming cost V 2 bases and J 4 bases, with 11 bases left between them. Germline V gene sequence: CDR1 ENHRY, CDR2 SYGVKD. This CDR3 is built from 14 residues. In DNA form, the CDR3 reads TGTGCCATCAGTGAGCAGAGGAGTCCCTATGGCTACACCTTC. Translating it yields CAISEQRSPYGYTF.

The rearrangement links TRBV2 to TRBJ1-5; 9 bases match TRBD1. The CDR3 has 15 amino acids. V dropped 6 bases and J dropped 4; count of bases not matched to a gene: 7. Germline CDR1 is SNHLY and CDR2 is FYNNEI. The CDR3 DNA reads TGTGCCAGCAGCGCTCCGGGACAGGGAAATCAGCCCCAGCATTTT. As protein: CASSAPGQGNQPQHF.

This clone has just one count. The chain has TRBV5-6 and TRBJ1-2; 10 bases line up with TRBD1. This CDR3 comprises 15 residues. V shed 7 bases, J shed 5 bases, and the junction held 11 bases outside the gene matches. CDR1 SGHDT and CDR2 YYEEEE come from the germline V gene. This CDR3 is CASGDRGSGKYGYTF. In DNA form, the CDR3 reads TGTGCCAGCGGGGACAGGGGAAGTGGAAAATATGGCTACACCTTC.

J is TRBJ1-6 and V is TRBV9, with TRBD1 identical over 9 bases. This CDR3 region has 16 residues. The V and J ends lost 4 bases and 7 bases, in that order; junction bases with no gene match: 9. Germline CDR1 reads SGDLS; CDR2 reads YYNGEE. In nucleotides, the CDR3 is TGTGCCAGCAGCCGATCCTGGACAGGGGTGAATTCACCCCTCCACTTT. Protein product: CASSRSWTGVNSPLHF. The full variable domain, its missing parts supplied by reference TRBV9 and TRBJ1-6, is DSGVTQTPKHLITATGQRVTLRCSPRSGDLSVYWYQQSLDQGLQFLIQYYNGEERAKGNILERFSAQQFPDLHSELNLSSLELGDSALYFCASSRSWTGVNSPLHFGNGTRLTVT.

The V and J genes are TRBV7-3 and TRBJ2-1; D could derive from TRBD1 or TRBD2 (5 bases each). V shed 2 bases and J shed 13 bases, with 21 bases lying between them. The germline V gene has CDR1 SGHTA and CDR2 FQGTGA. This CDR3 contains 15 residues. The CDR3 DNA reads TGTGCCAGCAGCTTAGAGGGGCCCAGGGCGTCCGTCCAGTTCTTC. It is translated as CASSLEGPRASVQFF. The complete variable domain, with remaining parts taken from reference TRBV7-3 and TRBJ2-1, reads GAGVSQTPSNKVTEKGKYVELRCDPISGHTALYWYRQSLGQGPEFLIYFQGTGAADDSGLPNDRFFAVRPEGSVSTLKIQRTERGDSAVYLCASSLEGPRASVQFFGPGTRLTVL.

This chain connects TRBV4-3 to TRBJ2-7; D may be TRBD1 or TRBD2 (5 bases each). The CDR3 is made up of 15 amino acids. Germline V gene lookup returns CDR1 LGHNA and CDR2 YSLEER. The V and J ends lost 0 bases and 3 bases respectively, with 12 bases between them. The CDR3 here is CASSQDPRGGYEQYF. The CDR3 nucleotides read TGCGCCAGCAGCCAAGATCCGAGGGGCGGCTACGAGCAGTACTTC.

The chain joins TRBV7-9 to TRBJ2-1, with D unclear. The CDR3 sequence is 14 residues long. The V end lost 5 bases, the J end lost 8 bases, and 16 bases lay between the germline ends. CDR1 and CDR2 from the germline V gene are SEHNR and FQNEAQ (reference sequence). CDR3 coding DNA: TGTGCCAGCAGCCATTGGACCGTCTCGGATGAGCAGTTCTTC. Protein: CASSHWTVSDEQFF. The variable domain in full, completed from reference TRBV7-9 and TRBJ2-1, reads DTGVSQNPRHKITKRGQNVTFRCDPISEHNRLYWYRQTLGQGPEFLTYFQNEAQLEKSRLLSDRFSAERPKGSFSTLEIQRTEQGDSAMYLCASSHWTVSDEQFFGPGTRLTVL.

The V call is TRBV10-3, the J call TRBJ1-2; D unclear. Germline assignment: CDR1 ENHRY and CDR2 SYGVKD. This CDR3 spans 12 amino acids. V was cut by 6 bases and J by 5 bases, with 10 bases left in between. CDR3 coding DNA: TGTGCCATCAGCGCGGTGGGTTATGGCTACACCTTC. This sequence encodes CAISAVGYGYTF.

CDR3 residues: CASSPRTGPSTDTQYF. DNA of the CDR3: TGTGCCAGCAGCCCGAGGACAGGACCCAGCACAGATACGCAGTATTTT. The chain is built from TRBV4-2 and TRBJ2-3; 7 bases are a match to TRBD1. Germline CDR1 and CDR2: LGHNA and YNFKEQ. The CDR3 covers 16 residues. V trimming: 4 bases; J trimming: 0 bases; junction bases outside the gene matches: 7.

The CDR3, as DNA: TGTGCCAGCAGCTTAAGGTCCCCCGGGGGGGCCAATGAGCAGTTCTTC. Its translation is CASSLRSPGGANEQFF. The V gene is TRBV7-6, the J gene TRBJ2-1, with 8 bases lining up with TRBD2. With 2 bases clipped from V and 6 bases from J, the junction kept 9 bases outside the gene matches. In germline, CDR1 is SGHVS, CDR2 FNYEAQ. The CDR3 totals 16 residues.